Listed below are T cell receptor beta chains from one sample, sequenced in a study of PD-1 blockade in classical Hodgkin lymphoma. Only in-frame clones appear in the TCRdb table, and some are missing; sequencing was by immunoSEQ multiplex PCR. The sample carries approximately 65,000 clones, approximately 88% recorded once. The sequenced sample was peripheral blood mononuclear cells (PBMCs), obtained at baseline. The receptors stem from a human donor with classical Hodgkin lymphoma. Each CDR3 is given with its conserved first and last residue. A D gene is named only where the DNA matches it firmly. Clone sizes are given selectively: once, few, many, or a class where the clone is expanded.

clone_size,j_call,v_call,d_call,cdr3_aa,cdr3_nt
NA,TRBJ1-4,TRBV19,TRBD1,CASSGTRTGKEKLFF,TGTGCCAGTAGTGGGACCCGGACAGGGAAGGAAAAACTGTTTTTT
NA,TRBJ1-1,TRBV11-3,NA,CASSPRAGAGTEAFF,TGTGCCAGCAGCCCCCGAGCGGGGGCGGGGACTGAAGCTTTCTTT
NA,TRBJ2-1,TRBV12-5,TRBD1,CASLRGQFLYNEQFF,TGTGCTAGCCTTCGGGGACAGTTCCTTTACAATGAGCAGTTCTTC
NA,TRBJ2-6,TRBV2,NA,CASSESGPGANVLTF,TGTGCCAGCAGTGAATCCGGGCCTGGGGCCAACGTCCTGACTTTC
NA,TRBJ2-7,TRBV29-1,NA,CSGGYETYEQYF,TGCAGCGGGGGGTATGAAACCTACGAGCAGTACTTC
NA,TRBJ1-5,TRBV10-3,TRBD1,CAISDPLDRGGQPQHF,TGTGCCATCAGTGACCCCCTGGACAGGGGTGGACAGCCCCAGCATTTT
NA,TRBJ2-5,TRBV15,TRBD1,CATSPGQTEETQYF,TGTGCCACCAGCCCGGGACAGACTGAAGAGACCCAGTACTTC
NA,TRBJ2-1,TRBV28,NA,CASNLRGDMNEQFF,TGTGCCAGCAACCTACGGGGAGACATGAATGAGCAGTTCTTC
NA,TRBJ2-1,TRBV4-2,NA,CASSQEGLRGPSYNEQFF,TGTGCCAGCAGCCAAGAGGGGTTGCGGGGTCCCTCCTACAATGAGCAGTTCTTC
NA,TRBJ2-7,TRBV2,NA,CASRSRDFFYEQYF,TGTGCCAGCAGGTCTCGGGACTTTTTCTACGAGCAGTACTTC
NA,TRBJ2-5,TRBV19,NA,CASTVNGGETQYF,TGTGCCAGTACTGTCAACGGGGGAGAGACCCAGTACTTC
NA,TRBJ2-3,TRBV4-3,TRBD2,CASSQELAGASTDTQYF,TGCGCCAGCAGCCAGGAGCTAGCGGGGGCTAGCACAGATACGCAGTATTTT
NA,TRBJ2-7,TRBV11-2,NA,CASSSQLQGATYEQYF,TGTGCCAGCAGCTCCCAATTACAGGGTGCGACCTACGAGCAGTACTTC
NA,TRBJ1-2,TRBV7-9,NA,CASSLATLLGSYYGYTF,TGTGCCAGCAGCTTAGCGACTCTTCTGGGATCCTACTATGGCTACACCTTC
NA,TRBJ2-3,TRBV4-1,TRBD1,CASSQGTGDTQYF,TGCGCCAGCAGCCAAGGGACAGGGGATACGCAGTATTTT
NA,TRBJ2-7,TRBV7-2,NA,CASSFGRGRSVDEQYF,TGTGCCAGCAGCTTTGGCCGGGGAAGAAGCGTAGACGAGCAGTACTTC
NA,TRBJ1-5,TRBV5-6,TRBD1,CASSLGTGGEDQPQHF,TGTGCCAGCAGCCTAGGGACAGGGGGGGAAGATCAGCCCCAGCATTTT
NA,TRBJ2-7,TRBV27,TRBD1,CASTKITGTGKVYEQYF,TGTGCCAGCACAAAAATTACCGGGACAGGAAAAGTCTACGAGCAGTACTTC
few,TRBJ1-1,TRBV11-3,TRBD1,CASSFGTGGRAFF,TGTGCCAGCAGCTTTGGGACAGGGGGCCGAGCTTTCTTT
once,TRBJ1-5,TRBV6-1,NA,CASDQGTQPQHF,TGTGCCAGCGATCAGGGTACTCAGCCCCAGCATTTT
NA,TRBJ2-7,TRBV19,NA,CASSIGGVSYEQYF,TGTGCCAGTAGTATCGGGGGCGTCTCCTACGAGCAGTACTTC
NA,TRBJ1-6,TRBV2,TRBD1,CASSGTGTNSPLHF,TGTGCCAGCAGCGGGACAGGGACAAATTCACCCCTCCACTTT
once,TRBJ1-5,TRBV27,NA,CASSFYSNQPQHF,TGTGCCAGCAGTTTTTACAGCAATCAGCCCCAGCATTTT
once,TRBJ2-2,TRBV5-4,TRBD2,CASSFLLAGYTGELFF,TGTGCCAGCAGCTTCCTTCTAGCGGGTTACACCGGGGAGCTGTTTTTT
few,TRBJ2-1,TRBV7-2,NA,CASSLGGQYNEQFF,TGTGCCAGCAGCTTGGGGGGGCAGTACAATGAGCAGTTCTTC
NA,TRBJ2-1,TRBV19,TRBD2,CASSGLAEPSYNEQFF,TGTGCCAGTAGCGGACTAGCGGAGCCCTCCTACAATGAGCAGTTCTTC
NA,TRBJ2-3,TRBV7-2,TRBD2,CASSLGLAGGLGDTQYF,TGTGCCAGCAGCTTAGGGCTAGCGGGGGGGTTGGGAGATACGCAGTATTTT
few,TRBJ1-2,TRBV2,NA,CASRVGYGYTF,TGTGCCAGCAGGGTGGGGTATGGCTACACCTTC
NA,TRBJ1-1,TRBV2,NA,CASGRENTEAFF,TGTGCCAGCGGGAGGGAAAACACTGAAGCTTTCTTT
NA,TRBJ1-2,TRBV7-3,NA,CASSLNDLAGGYTF,TGTGCCAGCAGCTTAAACGACTTGGCGGGCGGCTACACCTTC
NA,TRBJ2-1,TRBV15,NA,CATSRDRVAHEQFF,TGTGCCACCAGCAGAGATCGAGTAGCGCATGAGCAGTTCTTC
NA,TRBJ2-7,TRBV2,TRBD1,CASSDGQASYEQYF,TGTGCCAGCAGTGACGGACAGGCTTCCTACGAGCAGTACTTC
NA,TRBJ2-7,TRBV28,NA,CASSSLGVGSYEQYF,TGTGCCAGCAGTTCCCTAGGGGTAGGCTCCTACGAGCAGTACTTC
NA,TRBJ1-2,TRBV10-3,TRBD1,CAISDGFGQGVYGYTF,TGTGCCATCAGTGACGGTTTCGGACAGGGGGTCTATGGCTACACCTTC
NA,TRBJ2-7,TRBV7-9,NA,CASSLWVTRGVHEQYF,TGTGCCAGCAGCCTATGGGTGACCAGGGGGGTCCACGAGCAGTACTTC
NA,TRBJ2-6,TRBV7-3,NA,CASSPHAGTARSGANVLTF,TGTGCCAGCAGCCCCCACGCGGGGACAGCCCGCTCTGGGGCCAACGTCCTGACTTTC
NA,TRBJ2-7,TRBV4-1,TRBD1,CASSQTPGQGYEQYF,TGCGCCAGCAGCCAAACCCCGGGACAGGGCTACGAGCAGTACTTC
NA,TRBJ1-5,TRBV28,NA,CASSLGGAGLRPQHF,TGTGCCAGCAGTTTGGGGGGCGCCGGGCTTCGGCCCCAGCATTTT
NA,TRBJ2-5,TRBV11-3,NA,CASSFGSETQYF,TGTGCCAGCAGCTTTGGATCGGAGACCCAGTACTTC
NA,TRBJ2-3,TRBV11-2,NA,CASSLESGDTQYF,TGTGCCAGCAGCTTAGAAAGTGGAGATACGCAGTATTTT
NA,TRBJ2-5,TRBV7-2,TRBD2,CASSLSLPSGGAETQYF,TGTGCCAGCAGCTTATCGCTCCCTAGCGGGGGGGCAGAGACCCAGTACTTC
NA,TRBJ2-1,TRBV6-1,NA,CASTREPRTGEQFF,TGTGCCAGCACCCGGGAGCCAAGGACGGGTGAGCAGTTCTTC
NA,TRBJ2-7,TRBV28,NA,CASTMRSGTYEQYF,TGTGCCAGCACCATGAGGTCGGGGACCTACGAGCAGTACTTC
NA,TRBJ1-2,TRBV19,NA,CASRDRPGGYTF,TGTGCCAGTAGGGACAGACCCGGTGGCTACACCTTC
NA,TRBJ2-1,TRBV11-3,NA,CASSLGGSAVDEQFF,TGTGCCAGCAGCTTAGGGGGCTCTGCGGTGGATGAGCAGTTCTTC
NA,TRBJ2-5,TRBV10-3,TRBD1,CAISVRHRQGKTQYF,TGTGCCATCAGTGTACGACATCGACAGGGGAAGACCCAGTACTTC
NA,TRBJ2-1,TRBV11-3,NA,CASSLGNGGNEQFF,TGTGCCAGCAGCTTAGGTAACGGGGGCAATGAGCAGTTCTTC